These 27 T cell receptor beta chains share one sample of origin, sequenced in a study of regulatory T cells in long-lasting Graves disease. Arm-PCR with iRepertoire HTBI primers amplified the CDR3 regions for these TCR beta libraries. TCRdb independently ran MiXCR on the multiplex PCR reads; one entry per CDR3 protein. The sample consists of roughly 400,000 distinct CDR3 sequences, around 21% of them appearing once. Time point denoted: persistent/refractory GD, antithyroid drugs over 5 years with positive TRAb. The TCR library used RNA extracted from PBMCs. Sample: peripheral blood mononuclear cells (PBMCs), taken when the disease was refractory, from a patient treated with antithyroid drugs. Every receptor here comes from a female donor with Graves disease.

CDR3 nucleotides: TGTGCCAGCAGTTTAGCGCGGTTTGGCATAGCCTACGAGCAGTACTTC. It is translated as CASSLARFGIAYEQYF. V gene TRBV12-3 or TRBV12-4 combines with J gene TRBJ2-7; D remains ambiguous. The CDR3 consists of 16 residues. The V end was cut by 0 bases, the J end by 2 bases, with 14 bases between.

A few counts support this clonotype. The chain links TRBV19 to TRBJ2-2, with D perhaps matching TRBD1 (6 bases). The germline V gene has CDR1 LNHDA and CDR2 SQIVND (reference sequence). V shed 3 bases and J shed 6 bases, with 14 bases lying between them. This CDR3 comprises 15 residues. Written as DNA, the CDR3 is TGTGCCAGTAGTATGGGGGCTAGCTTCTCCGGGGAGCTGTTTTTT. Translation gives CASSMGASFSGELFF.

The chain is built from TRBV15 and TRBJ1-5; D is unresolved. There are 17 residues in the CDR3. CDR1 and CDR2 (germline): LNHNV, YYDKDF (reference sequence). The V end was cut by 0 bases, the J end by 2 bases, with 14 bases between. The CDR3 region has the DNA TGTGCCACCAGCAGAGATTCCCTCCAGTGGCGCAATCAGCCCCAGCATTTT. This gives the protein CATSRDSLQWRNQPQHF.

CDR3 amino acids: CSVVGTSTEAFF. CDR3 nucleotide sequence: TGCAGCGTTGTGGGGACGTCCACTGAAGCTTTCTTT. The V and J genes are TRBV29-1 and TRBJ1-1; perhaps TRBD1 as D (5 bases). V was cut by 4 bases and J by 4 bases, with 10 bases left in between. In germline, CDR1 is SQVTM, CDR2 ANQGSEA. The CDR3 length is 12 residues.

The chain carries TRBV2 and TRBJ1-4; tentative D call: TRBD1 (6 bases). V lost 5 bases, J lost 7 bases, and 14 bases lay in between. This CDR3 spans 14 amino acids. Germline values: CDR1 SNHLY, CDR2 FYNNEI. The CDR3 spells CASSTAGESEKLFF. The CDR3 DNA follows: TGTGCCAGCAGTACGGCAGGGGAGAGTGAAAAACTGTTTTTT.

V usage is TRBV9 and J usage is TRBJ2-2, with a tentative D call TRBD2 (6 bases). The V and J ends lost 0 bases and 3 bases respectively, with 9 bases between them. In germline, CDR1 is SGDLS, CDR2 YYNGEE. The CDR3 is 15 residues long. The CDR3 reads CASSVDGGYTGELFF. The DNA of the CDR3 is TGTGCCAGCAGCGTAGACGGGGGATACACCGGGGAGCTGTTTTTT. The full variable domain, with the rest looked up from reference TRBV9 and TRBJ2-2, is DSGVTQTPKHLITATGQRVTLRCSPRSGDLSVYWYQQSLDQGLQFLIQYYNGEERAKGNILERFSAQQFPDLHSELNLSSLELGDSALYFCASSVDGGYTGELFFGEGSRLTVL.

In this sample, this clonotype turned up a few times. The chain uses TRBV5-1 and TRBJ2-7, with a tentative D call TRBD1 (6 bases). V gave up 0 bases and J gave up 1 base, with 8 bases separating them. The length of the CDR3 is 14 residues. Germline V gene lookup returns CDR1 SGHRS and CDR2 YFSETQ. CDR3 DNA: TGCGCCAGCAGCTTGGGGGACACGTCCTACGAGCAGTACTTC. It yields the protein CASSLGDTSYEQYF.

There are many counts of this clonotype. The chain uses TRBV2 and TRBJ1-1; tentatively, D is TRBD1 (5 bases). Germline CDR1 reads SNHLY; CDR2 reads FYNNEI. The CDR3 loop spans 14 amino acids. Trimming stripped 1 base from V and 14 bases from J, with 20 bases between. The CDR3 loop is CASSEVTAAGTRFF. Written as DNA, the CDR3 is TGTGCCAGCAGTGAAGTTACGGCCGCAGGGACTCGCTTCTTT.

A note on this clonotype: A clone one base away is much larger, so this may be a read error. J is TRBJ1-1 and V is TRBV9, with 10 bases that match TRBD1. The CDR3 loop spans 14 amino acids. Germline V gene data show CDR1 as SGDLS and CDR2 as YYNGEE. J gave up 4 bases and V 4 bases, and 4 bases lay outside the gene matches. The CDR3 DNA follows: TGTGCCAGCAGCCCCGGGACAGGGGTCACTGAAGCTTTCTTT. Translating it yields CASSPGTGVTEAFF. The complete variable domain, with remaining parts taken from reference TRBV9 and TRBJ1-1, reads DSGVTQTPKHLITATGQRVTLRCSPRSGDLSVYWYQQSLDQGLQFLIQYYNGEERAKGNILERFSAQQFPDLHSELNLSSLELGDSALYFCASSPGTGVTEAFFGQGTRLTVV.

This clonotype was detected ten times or more. J is TRBJ1-5 and V is TRBV14; D not certain. V was clipped by 3 bases and J by 9 bases, with 12 bases between them. The CDR3 runs to 13 residues. Per germline, CDR1 SGHDN and CDR2 FVKESK. The CDR3 nucleotides read TGTGCCAGCAGCCACGACATCGGAGGGCCCCAGCATTTT. This sequence encodes CASSHDIGGPQHF.

The chain couples TRBV7-2 to TRBJ2-7; the D gene could be TRBD1 or TRBD2 (6 bases each). Germline CDR1 reads SGHTA; CDR2 reads FQGNSA. This CDR3 region has 15 residues. V gave up 1 base and J gave up 6 bases, with 16 bases separating them. CDR3 in amino acids: CASSLVAVQGSEQYF. The CDR3 region has the DNA TGTGCCAGCAGCTTAGTAGCGGTCCAGGGGTCCGAGCAGTACTTC.

There are many counts of this clonotype. This chain links TRBV11-2 with TRBJ2-5; D call uncertain. Germline V gene sequence: CDR1 SGHAT, CDR2 FQNNGV. The length of the CDR3 is 15 residues. V shed 1 base and J shed 2 bases, with 11 bases lying between them. As DNA, the CDR3 is TGTGCCAGCAGCTTAGTGGGTACAGAGCAAGAGACCCAGTACTTC. Amino acid sequence: CASSLVGTEQETQYF.

The chain links TRBV28 to TRBJ2-5; 7 bases are a match to TRBD2. V gave up 4 bases and J gave up 1 base; unmatched junction bases: 9. Germline V lookup: CDR1 MDHEN, CDR2 SYDVKM. CDR3 length equals 16 residues. The CDR3: CASSSFLGGTQETQYF. In nucleotides, the CDR3 is TGTGCCAGCAGTTCCTTCCTGGGAGGGACCCAAGAGACCCAGTACTTC.

Ten or more counts support this clonotype. The chain employs TRBV28 and TRBJ1-1; possible D gene TRBD1, 5 bases. V was trimmed by 6 bases and J by 1 base, leaving 12 bases between them. From germline, CDR1 is MDHEN and CDR2 SYDVKM. CDR3 length: 14 residues. The CDR3 nucleotides are TGTGCCAGCAGCGCCGGGACGACGAACACTGAAGCTTTCTTT. This gives the protein CASSAGTTNTEAFF.

This clonotype appeared many times. The chain couples TRBV7-3 to TRBJ2-5; 8 nucleotides match TRBD2. V gave up 2 bases and J gave up 0 bases; unmatched junction bases: 8. The germline V gene encodes CDR1 SGHTA and CDR2 FQGTGA. The CDR3 consists of 17 residues. The CDR3 coding sequence is TGTGCCAGCAGCTTAGACGGGAGGGGGAGGTACCAAGAGACCCAGTACTTC. Translated, it gives CASSLDGRGRYQETQYF. The variable domain in full, with the rest retrieved from reference TRBV7-3 and TRBJ2-5, is GAGVSQTPSNKVTEKGKYVELRCDPISGHTALYWYRQSLGQGPEFLIYFQGTGAADDSGLPNDRFFAVRPEGSVSTLKIQRTERGDSAVYLCASSLDGRGRYQETQYFGPGTRLLVL.

The genes are TRBV5-5 and TRBJ1-6; tentative D call: TRBD1 (6 bases). The CDR3 extends over 15 amino acids. CDR1 and CDR2 (germline): SGHKS, YYEKEE (reference sequence). The V end was cut by 4 bases, the J end by 5 bases, with 13 bases between. The CDR3 sequence: CASSTGFINNSPLHF. The CDR3 DNA follows: TGTGCCAGCAGCACAGGGTTTATAAATAATTCACCCCTCCACTTT.

This clonotype was seen repeatedly, ten times or more. V is TRBV6-6 and J is TRBJ2-7, with D perhaps TRBD1 or TRBD2 (5 bases each). The germline gives CDR1 MNHNY, CDR2 SVGAGI (reference sequence). The length of the CDR3 is 15 residues. The V gene lost 0 bases and the J gene lost 2 bases, with 11 bases spanning the gap. CDR3 region: CASSYSGRQPYEQYF. In DNA form, the CDR3 reads TGTGCCAGCAGTTACTCGGGGAGACAGCCCTACGAGCAGTACTTC.

This clonotype has just a few counts. This chain connects TRBV7-2 to TRBJ1-1, with TRBD1 matching over 8 bases. Germline V gene sequence: CDR1 SGHTA, CDR2 FQGNSA. The CDR3 is made up of 14 amino acids. V gave up 8 bases and J gave up 1 base; unmatched junction bases: 6. Here the CDR3 reads CASGPGQGNTEAFF. The DNA of the CDR3 is TGTGCCAGCGGACCCGGACAGGGGAACACTGAAGCTTTCTTT.

J is TRBJ2-7 and V is TRBV6-1, with D tentatively TRBD1 (6 bases). The V end was cut by 8 bases, the J end by 0 bases, with 14 bases between. The germline gives CDR1 MNHNS, CDR2 SASEGT. The CDR3 loop spans 14 amino acids. The CDR3 reads CASLRDTLSYEQYF. The DNA for the CDR3 is TGTGCCAGCTTAAGGGACACTCTCTCCTACGAGCAGTACTTC.

This clonotype has just a few counts. This chain connects TRBV24-1 to TRBJ1-2, with D perhaps matching TRBD1 (5 bases). The germline gives CDR1 KGHDR, CDR2 SFDVKD. Trimming cost V 10 bases and J 8 bases, with 19 bases left between them. The length of the CDR3 is 13 residues. In DNA, the CDR3 is TGTGCCACTCAAGACAGTCCACGACGGGGCTACACCTTC. Residues: CATQDSPRRGYTF.

This clonotype occurred many times. The V call is TRBV29-1, the J call TRBJ2-5; TRBD2 aligns across 7 bases. Germline V gene lookup returns CDR1 SQVTM and CDR2 ANQGSEA. CDR3 length: 17 amino acids. With 6 bases clipped from V and 5 bases from J, the junction kept 21 bases outside the gene matches. The CDR3 region is CSVGSASGLVWYETQYF. In nucleotides, the CDR3 is TGCAGCGTAGGGTCAGCTAGCGGCCTAGTGTGGTATGAGACCCAGTACTTC.

This clonotype came up many times. V and J are TRBV11-3 and TRBJ2-2, with D possibly being TRBD1 (6 bases). CDR3 length: 18 residues. V lost 1 base, J lost 0 bases, and 15 bases lay in between. Germline assignment: CDR1 SGHNT and CDR2 YENEEA. The CDR3 nucleotides are TGTGCCAGCAGCTTAGCCCGCATGGGACACCCGAACACCGGGGAGCTGTTTTTT. Translating it yields CASSLARMGHPNTGELFF.

V gene TRBV6-2 or TRBV6-3 combines with J gene TRBJ2-2, with 7 bases identical to TRBD1. The germline gives CDR1 MNHEY, CDR2 SVGEGT. Unmatched junction bases numbered 11, after V lost 9 bases and J lost 1 base. There are 16 residues in the CDR3. The CDR3 nucleotides read TGTGCCAGTCGCCAGGGGACAGCTTTGAACACCGGGGAGCTGTTTTTT. It yields the protein CASRQGTALNTGELFF.

This clonotype was counted between two and nine times. The CDR3 DNA reads TGCAGTGCTAGAGATCCCCCCCCCGCTTCTAGCGGGTACGAGCAGTACTTC. It specifies CSARDPPPASSGYEQYF. The V call is TRBV20-1, the J call TRBJ2-7; 8 bases agree with TRBD2. J gave up 4 bases and V 0 bases, and 14 bases lay outside the gene matches. The CDR3 length is 17 residues. Germline CDR1 DFQATT, CDR2 SNEGSKA (reference sequence).

This sequence joins TRBV30 and TRBJ2-7; D unclear. The CDR3 contains 10 residues. The V end was cut by 5 bases, the J end by 5 bases, with 7 bases between. Germline CDR1 GTSNPN, CDR2 SVGIG (reference sequence). In nucleotides, the CDR3 is TGTGCCTGGGGGGTGGACGAGCAGTACTTC. The encoded protein is CAWGVDEQYF.

This clonotype was seen ten or more times. The chain links TRBV6-1 to TRBJ2-7, with 9 bases that match TRBD2. Per the germline V gene, CDR1 is MNHNS and CDR2 is SASEGT. The CDR3 has 14 amino acids. V lost 8 bases, J lost 2 bases, and 7 bases stayed unmatched. Here the CDR3 reads CASSLAGEPYEQYF. The CDR3 region has the DNA TGTGCCAGCTCATTAGCGGGAGAGCCCTACGAGCAGTACTTC.

This clonotype occurred many times. This rearrangement joins TRBV20-1 to TRBJ2-5; the D is unclear. Trimming cost V 5 bases and J 4 bases, with 8 bases left between them. The germline CDR1 and CDR2 sequences are DFQATT and SNEGSKA (reference sequence). There are 11 residues in the CDR3. CDR3 DNA: TGCAGTGCTGTTGAGGTAGAGACCCAGTACTTC. It yields the protein CSAVEVETQYF.